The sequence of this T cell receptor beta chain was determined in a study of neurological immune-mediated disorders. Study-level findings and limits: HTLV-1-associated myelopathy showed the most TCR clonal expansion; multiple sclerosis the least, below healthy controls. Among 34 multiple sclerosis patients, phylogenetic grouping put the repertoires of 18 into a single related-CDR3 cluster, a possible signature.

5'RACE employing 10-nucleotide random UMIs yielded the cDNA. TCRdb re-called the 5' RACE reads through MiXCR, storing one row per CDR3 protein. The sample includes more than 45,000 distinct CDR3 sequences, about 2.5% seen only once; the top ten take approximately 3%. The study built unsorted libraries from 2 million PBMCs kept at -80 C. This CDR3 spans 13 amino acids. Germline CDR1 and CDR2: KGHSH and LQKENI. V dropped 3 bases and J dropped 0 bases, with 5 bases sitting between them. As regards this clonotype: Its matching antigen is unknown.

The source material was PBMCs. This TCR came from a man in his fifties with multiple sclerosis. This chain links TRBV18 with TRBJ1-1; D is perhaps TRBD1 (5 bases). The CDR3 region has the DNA TGTGCCAGCTCACCGGACATGAACACTGAAGCTTTCTTT. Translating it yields CASSPDMNTEAFF. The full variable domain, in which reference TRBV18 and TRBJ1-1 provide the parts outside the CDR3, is NAGVMQNPRHLVRRRGQEARLRCSPMKGHSHVYWYRQLPEEGLKFMVYLQKENIIDESGMPKERFSAEFPKEGPSILRIQQVVRGDSAAYFCASSPDMNTEAFFGQGTRLTVV.